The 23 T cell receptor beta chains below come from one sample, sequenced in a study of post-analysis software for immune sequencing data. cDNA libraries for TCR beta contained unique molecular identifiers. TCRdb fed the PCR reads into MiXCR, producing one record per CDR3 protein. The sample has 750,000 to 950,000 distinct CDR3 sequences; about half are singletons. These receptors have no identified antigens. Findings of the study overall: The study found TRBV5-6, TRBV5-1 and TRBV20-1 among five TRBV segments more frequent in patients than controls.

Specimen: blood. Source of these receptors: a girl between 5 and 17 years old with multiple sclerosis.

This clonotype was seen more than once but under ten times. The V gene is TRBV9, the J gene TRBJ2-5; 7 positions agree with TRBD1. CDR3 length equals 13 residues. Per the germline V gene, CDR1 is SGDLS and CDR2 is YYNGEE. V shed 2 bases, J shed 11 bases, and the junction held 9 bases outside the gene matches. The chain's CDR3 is CASSVGTDYGQYF. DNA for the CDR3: TGTGCCAGCAGCGTTGGGACAGACTACGGGCAGTACTTC. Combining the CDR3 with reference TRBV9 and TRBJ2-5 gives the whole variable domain DSGVTQTPKHLITATGQRVTLRCSPRSGDLSVYWYQQSLDQGLQFLIQYYNGEERAKGNILERFSAQQFPDLHSELNLSSLELGDSALYFCASSVGTDYGQYFGPGTRLLVL.

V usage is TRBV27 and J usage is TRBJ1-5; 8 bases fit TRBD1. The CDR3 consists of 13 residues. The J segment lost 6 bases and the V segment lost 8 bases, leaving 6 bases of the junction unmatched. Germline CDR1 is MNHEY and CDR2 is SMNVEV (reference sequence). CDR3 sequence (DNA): TGTGCCAGCGGAAACAGGGGGACTCAGCCCCAGCATTTT. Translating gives CASGNRGTQPQHF.

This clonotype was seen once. The CDR3 sequence is CASSVDTYQETQYF. The DNA of the CDR3 is TGCGCCAGCAGCGTGGACACGTACCAAGAGACCCAGTACTTC. The chain is built from TRBV5-1 and TRBJ2-5; perhaps TRBD1 as D (5 bases). The CDR3 runs 14 residues. Germline CDR1 SGHRS, CDR2 YFSETQ. V was trimmed by 4 bases and J by 0 bases, leaving 10 bases between them.

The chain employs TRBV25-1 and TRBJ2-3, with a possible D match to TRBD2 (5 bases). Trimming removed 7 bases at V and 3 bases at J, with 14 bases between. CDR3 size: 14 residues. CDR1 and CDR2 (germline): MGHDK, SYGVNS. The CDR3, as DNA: TGTGCCAGCAAACCGGGGTTTGAGACAGATACGCAGTATTTT. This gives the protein CASKPGFETDTQYF.

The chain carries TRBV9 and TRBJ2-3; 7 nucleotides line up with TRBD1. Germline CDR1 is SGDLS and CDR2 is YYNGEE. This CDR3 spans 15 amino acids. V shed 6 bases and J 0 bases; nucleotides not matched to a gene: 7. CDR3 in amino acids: CASNRDSSSTDTQYF. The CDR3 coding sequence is TGTGCCAGCAACAGGGACAGTTCTAGCACAGATACGCAGTATTTT.

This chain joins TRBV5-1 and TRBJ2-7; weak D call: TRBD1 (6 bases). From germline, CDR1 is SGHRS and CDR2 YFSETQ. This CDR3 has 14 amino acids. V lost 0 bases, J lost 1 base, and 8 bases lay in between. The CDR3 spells CASSLEQGSYEQYF. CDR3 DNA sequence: TGCGCCAGCAGCTTGGAACAGGGATCCTACGAGCAGTACTTC.

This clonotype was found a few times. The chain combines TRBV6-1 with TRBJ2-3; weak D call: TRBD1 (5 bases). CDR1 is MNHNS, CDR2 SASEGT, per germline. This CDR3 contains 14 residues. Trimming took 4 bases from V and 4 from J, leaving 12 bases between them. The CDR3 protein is CASSAGRIPDTQYF. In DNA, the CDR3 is TGTGCCAGCAGTGCAGGGCGGATTCCAGATACGCAGTATTTT.

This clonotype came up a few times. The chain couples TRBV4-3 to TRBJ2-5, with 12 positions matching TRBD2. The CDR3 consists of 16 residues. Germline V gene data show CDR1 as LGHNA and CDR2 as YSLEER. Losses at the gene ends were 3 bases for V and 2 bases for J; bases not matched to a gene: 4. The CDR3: CASSQFLAGGQETQYF. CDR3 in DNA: TGCGCCAGCAGCCAGTTCCTAGCGGGAGGGCAAGAGACCCAGTACTTC.

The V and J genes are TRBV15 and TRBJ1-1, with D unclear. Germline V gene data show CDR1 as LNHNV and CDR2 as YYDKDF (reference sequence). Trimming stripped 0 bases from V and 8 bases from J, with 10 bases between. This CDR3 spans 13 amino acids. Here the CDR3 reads CATSREVGPEAFF. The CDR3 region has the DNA TGTGCCACCAGCAGAGAAGTTGGTCCAGAAGCTTTCTTT.

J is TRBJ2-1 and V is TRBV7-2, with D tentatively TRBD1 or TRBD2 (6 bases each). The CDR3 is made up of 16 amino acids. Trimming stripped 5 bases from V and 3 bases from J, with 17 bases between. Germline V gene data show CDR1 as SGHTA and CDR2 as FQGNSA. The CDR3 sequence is CASSVRLGGFYNEQFF. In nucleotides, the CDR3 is TGTGCCAGCAGCGTTAGACTAGGGGGTTTCTACAATGAGCAGTTCTTC. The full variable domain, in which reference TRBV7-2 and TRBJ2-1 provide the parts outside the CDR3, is GAGVSQSPSNKVTEKGKDVELRCDPISGHTALYWYRQSLGQGLEFLIYFQGNSAPDKSGLPSDRFSAERTGGSVSTLTIQRTQQEDSAVYLCASSVRLGGFYNEQFFGPGTRLTVL.

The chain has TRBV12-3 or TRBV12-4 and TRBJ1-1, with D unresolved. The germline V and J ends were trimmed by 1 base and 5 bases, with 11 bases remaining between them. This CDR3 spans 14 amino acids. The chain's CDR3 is CASSLETGRTEAFF. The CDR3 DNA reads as TGTGCCAGCAGTTTAGAGACGGGGAGAACTGAAGCTTTCTTT.

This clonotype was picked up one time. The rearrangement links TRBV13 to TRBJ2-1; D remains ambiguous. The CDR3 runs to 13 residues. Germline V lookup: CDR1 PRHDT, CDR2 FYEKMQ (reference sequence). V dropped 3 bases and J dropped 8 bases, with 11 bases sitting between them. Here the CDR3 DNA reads TGTGCCAGCAGCTTTGGATCTCTCGATGAGCAGTTCTTC. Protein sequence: CASSFGSLDEQFF. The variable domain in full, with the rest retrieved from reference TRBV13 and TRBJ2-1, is AAGVIQSPRHLIKEKRETATLKCYPIPRHDTVYWYQQGPGQDPQFLISFYEKMQSDKGSIPDRFSAQQFSDYHSELNMSSLELGDSALYFCASSFGSLDEQFFGPGTRLTVL.

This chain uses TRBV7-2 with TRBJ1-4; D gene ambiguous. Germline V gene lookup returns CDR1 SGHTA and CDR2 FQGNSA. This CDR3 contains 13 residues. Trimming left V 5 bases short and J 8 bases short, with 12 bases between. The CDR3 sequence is CASSPVLGEKLFF. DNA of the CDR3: TGTGCCAGCAGCCCAGTTCTGGGGGAAAAACTGTTTTTT.

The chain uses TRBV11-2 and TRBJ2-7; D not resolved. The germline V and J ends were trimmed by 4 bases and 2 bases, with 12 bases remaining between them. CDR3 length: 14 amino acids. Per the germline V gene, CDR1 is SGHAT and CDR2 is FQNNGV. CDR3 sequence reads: CASSWSGRTYEQYF. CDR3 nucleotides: TGTGCCAGCAGCTGGTCCGGACGGACCTACGAGCAGTACTTC.

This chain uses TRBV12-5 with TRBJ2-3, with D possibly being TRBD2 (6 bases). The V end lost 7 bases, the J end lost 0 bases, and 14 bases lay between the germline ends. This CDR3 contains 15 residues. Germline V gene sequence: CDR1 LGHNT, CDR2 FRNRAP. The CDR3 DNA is TGTGCTAGTGTCGGTGGCCTAGCGAGCACAGATACGCAGTATTTT. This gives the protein CASVGGLASTDTQYF.

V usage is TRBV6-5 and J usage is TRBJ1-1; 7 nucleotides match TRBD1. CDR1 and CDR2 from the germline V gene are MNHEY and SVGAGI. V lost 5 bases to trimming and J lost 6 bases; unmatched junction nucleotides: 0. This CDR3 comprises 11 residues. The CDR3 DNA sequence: TGTGCCAGCAGTACAGGGGCTGAAGCTTTCTTT. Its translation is CASSTGAEAFF.

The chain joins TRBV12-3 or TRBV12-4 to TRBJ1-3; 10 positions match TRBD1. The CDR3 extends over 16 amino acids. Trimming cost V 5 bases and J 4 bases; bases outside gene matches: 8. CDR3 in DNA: TGTGCCAGCAGTATGACAGGGGGCGCTTGGGGAAACACCATATATTTT. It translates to CASSMTGGAWGNTIYF.

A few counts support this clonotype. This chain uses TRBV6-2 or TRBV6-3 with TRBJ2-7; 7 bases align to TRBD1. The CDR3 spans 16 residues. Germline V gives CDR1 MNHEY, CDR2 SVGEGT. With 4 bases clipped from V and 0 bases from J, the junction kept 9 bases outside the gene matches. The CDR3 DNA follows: TGTGCCAGCAGTTTCCCGACAGGGACCAGCTCCTACGAGCAGTACTTC. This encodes CASSFPTGTSSYEQYF.

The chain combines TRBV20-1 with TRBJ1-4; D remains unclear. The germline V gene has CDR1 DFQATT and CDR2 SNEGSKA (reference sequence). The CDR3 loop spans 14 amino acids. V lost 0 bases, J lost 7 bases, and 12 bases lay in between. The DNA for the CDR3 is TGCAGTGCTAGAGACGAAGGGTTTGGTGAAAAACTGTTTTTT. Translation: CSARDEGFGEKLFF.

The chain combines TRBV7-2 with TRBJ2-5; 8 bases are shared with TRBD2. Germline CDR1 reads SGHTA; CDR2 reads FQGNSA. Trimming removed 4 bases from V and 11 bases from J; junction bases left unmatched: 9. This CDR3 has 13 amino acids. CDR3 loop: CASSSMTKREQYF. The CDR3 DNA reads TGTGCCAGCAGCTCCATGACTAAGCGGGAGCAGTACTTC.

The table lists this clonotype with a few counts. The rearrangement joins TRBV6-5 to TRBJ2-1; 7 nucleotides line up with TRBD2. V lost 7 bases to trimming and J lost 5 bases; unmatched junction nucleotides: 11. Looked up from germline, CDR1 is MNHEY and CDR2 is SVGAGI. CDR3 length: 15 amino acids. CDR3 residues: CASTHVPSGHNEQFF. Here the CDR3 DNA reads TGTGCCAGCACCCACGTCCCTAGCGGACACAATGAGCAGTTCTTC.

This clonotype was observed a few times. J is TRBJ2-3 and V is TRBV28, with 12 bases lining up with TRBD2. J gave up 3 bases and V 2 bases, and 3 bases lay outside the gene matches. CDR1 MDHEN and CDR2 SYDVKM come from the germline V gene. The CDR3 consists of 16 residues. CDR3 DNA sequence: TGTGCCAGCAGTTTAGGGACTAGCGGGTGGACAGATACGCAGTATTTT. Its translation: CASSLGTSGWTDTQYF.

The CDR3 sequence is CASRGGQGSTEAFF. CDR3 nucleotide sequence: TGTGCCAGCCGGGGTGGACAGGGATCAACTGAAGCTTTCTTT. This sequence joins TRBV27 and TRBJ1-1; 8 nucleotides align to TRBD1. With V trimmed by 8 bases and J by 5 bases, 10 bases remained unmatched. CDR1 MNHEY and CDR2 SMNVEV come from the germline V gene (reference sequence). This CDR3 comprises 14 residues.